This T cell receptor (beta chain) was captured by sequencing in a study of blood T cells in healthy people across ages. Germline V gene data show CDR1 as SGDLS and CDR2 as YYNGEE. V was clipped by 7 bases and J by 2 bases; unmatched bases: 9. The CDR3 spans 16 residues. There were healthy Caucasian individuals from Russia, aged roughly 6 to 95, serving as donors. In this sample, this clonotype turned up a few times. The antigen is unknown. General study findings and limits: Unknown donor CMV status possibly confounded expanded clonotype changes.

The second PCR ran about 6 to 11 cycles with a sample-barcoded 5' primer and J-beta primers. Each CDR3 protein gets one entry after TCRdb re-called the 5' RACE reads with MiXCR. The sample yields 550,000 to 750,000 distinct CDR3 sequences, over 20% seen once. The sample was blood. The chain combines TRBV9 with TRBJ2-2; 9 nucleotides line up with TRBD2. The receptor comes from a man between 65 and 80 years old in good health. CDR3 residues: CASGPTSGSNTGELFF. The CDR3 DNA reads as TGTGCCAGCGGCCCGACTAGCGGATCAAACACCGGGGAGCTGTTTTTT.